The subject of this entry is one T cell receptor (beta chain). No antigen is known for it. Primers used in a second PCR of about 6 to 11 cycles were a sample-barcoded 5' primer and a J-beta primer mix. The template-switch adaptor, which had 12 random nucleotides, put a tag on each cDNA molecule. Each sample provided no less than 2.5 million CDR3-containing paired-end reads. TCRdb itself ran the 5' RACE reads through MiXCR, one entry per CDR3 protein. The sample records 650,000 to 800,000 distinct CDR3 sequences, more than 40% being singletons. The data were obtained in a study of blood T cells in healthy people across ages. Overall study findings and caveats: As age increased, TCR beta diversity per million T cells fell in a roughly linear fashion.

The CDR3 extends over 12 amino acids. The V end lost 4 bases, the J end lost 12 bases, and 14 bases lay between the germline ends. Germline V gene lookup returns CDR1 SGHRS and CDR2 YFSETQ. V usage is TRBV5-1 and J usage is TRBJ2-1; the D gene is possibly TRBD2 (5 bases). The origin of this receptor is a man aged 60 to 69 in good health. The sample comprised blood. The CDR3 loop is CASSLDLDGQFF. CDR3 DNA: TGCGCCAGCAGCCTGGACTTGGATGGGCAGTTCTTC.